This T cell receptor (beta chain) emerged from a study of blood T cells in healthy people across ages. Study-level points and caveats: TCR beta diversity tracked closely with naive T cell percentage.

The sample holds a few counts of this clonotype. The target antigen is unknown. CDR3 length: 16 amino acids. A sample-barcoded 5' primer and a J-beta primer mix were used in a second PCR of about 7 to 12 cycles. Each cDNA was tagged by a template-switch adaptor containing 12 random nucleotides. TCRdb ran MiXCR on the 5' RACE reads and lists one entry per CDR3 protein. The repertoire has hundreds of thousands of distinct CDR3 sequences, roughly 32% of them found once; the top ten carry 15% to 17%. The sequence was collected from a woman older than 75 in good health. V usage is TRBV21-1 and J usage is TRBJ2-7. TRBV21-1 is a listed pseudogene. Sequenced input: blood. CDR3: CASSKGNDRTSYEQYF. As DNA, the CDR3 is TGTGCCAGCAGCAAAGGGAATGACAGGACGTCCTACGAGCAGTACTTC.